These 3 T cell receptor beta chains came from one sample sequenced in a study of metastatic and nonmetastatic thyroid tumors. Every patient was untreated before thyroid surgery. TCRdb re-called clones via MiXCR from the PCR reads. The sample has tens of thousands of clones; 14% to 15% are singletons. The specimen was tumor tissue. These TCRs come from a female donor with papillary thyroid cancer or a benign thyroid nodule (not recorded which). Some clones in this sample may be carry-over from other donors' samples.

This sequence joins TRBV6-1 and TRBJ1-5, with a weak D call TRBD1 (5 bases). The germline gives CDR1 MNHNS, CDR2 SASEGT. The CDR3 runs to 16 residues. Trimming left V 9 bases short and J 0 bases short, with 18 bases between. The CDR3 coding sequence is TGTGCCAGGAGGGAGACAGTGGACTATAGCAATCAGCCCCAGCATTTT. This gives the protein CARRETVDYSNQPQHF.

This clone occurred many times. The chain carries TRBV6-2 or TRBV6-3 and TRBJ2-3, with TRBD1 matching 7 bases. The trim removed 8 bases at V and 6 bases at J, leaving 5 bases unmatched. Germline V gene data show CDR1 as MNHEY and CDR2 as SVGEGT. The CDR3 is 12 amino acids. CDR3 loop: CASALQGDTQYF. The CDR3 DNA reads as TGTGCCAGCGCATTACAGGGGGATACGCAGTATTTT.

This clone has only a few counts. A much bigger clone sits one base away, suggesting this may be a read error. V usage is TRBV2 and J usage is TRBJ1-1; D remains ambiguous. CDR1 and CDR2 (germline): SNHLY, FYNNEI. The CDR3 extends over 13 amino acids. The CDR3 spells CVSSGLANTEAFF. The CDR3 DNA reads as TGTGTCAGCAGTGGGCTCGCGAACACTGAAGCTTTCTTT.